This T cell receptor (beta chain) was obtained from a study of PD-L1 blockade in urothelial cancer (dated by TCRdb to about 2017). Looking at the study overall: Every patient began therapy around 2014 and was given atezolizumab 1,200 mg intravenously every 3 weeks. Twenty-five of 29 patients were identified as males with urothelial cancer of bladder origin, and a prior smoking history was reported by 18 of 29 patients. An ECOG performance status of 0 or 1 was recorded for the patients, and 0 to 3 prior chemotherapy regimens had been received by the patients. Blood samples were analyzed at 3 weeks after treatment start (second dose) and at 6 weeks after treatment start. A median of about 140,000 T cells and approximately 83,000 unique TCRs was obtained from blood samples, and a median clonality of around 0.08 was observed. Somatic, immune and clinical correlates of response to PD-L1 blockade with atezolizumab in urothelial cancer were the focus of an exploratory multi-omic analysis. Pretreatment tumor samples, along with matched peripheral blood serially collected before and after atezolizumab treatment, were subjected to TCR sequencing. Durable clinical benefit was defined as a progression-free survival longer than 6 months, and TCR features were additionally tested against progression-free survival and overall survival. In the same patients who had TCR sequencing, pretreatment tumors also underwent whole exome sequencing and RNA sequencing. Nine patients reached durable clinical benefit, while some 19 patients did not. Pretreatment blood TCR-seq was available for 27 to 30 patients, at least one posttreatment blood collection was obtained for some 24 patients, and tumor TCR-seq was available for some 24 patients.

A word on this clone: The antigen this receptor binds is unknown. Nothing much larger sits one base from this clone, and base qualities are not available.

The sample's time point label, decoded: pretreatment peripheral blood. A cohort of about 31 patients with locally advanced or metastatic urothelial carcinoma, treated at Memorial Sloan Kettering on a trial protocol, was included. Peripheral blood mononuclear cells were collected pretreatment and during treatment, with between 1 and 8 total time points obtained per patient. The Qiagen DNeasy Blood extraction kit was used to purify genomic DNA from total PBMCs and tumor samples. Collected pretreatment and during treatment, PBMCs were isolated and stored as previously described. Synthetic TCR analog templates were spiked into each PCR to estimate absolute template abundance from read counts. TCRbeta CDR3 regions were amplified from genomic DNA with bias-controlled V and J gene primers using the immunoSEQ assay. Sequencing of rearranged TCRbeta segments was done at approximately 20X coverage. On the study's bioinformatics: Clustering was used to correct sequencing errors, and CDR3s were annotated against IMGT to assign V, D and J genes. Downstream analyses used only productive TCRbeta rearrangements and left out out-of-frame or stop-codon sequences. Clonality was computed as one minus Shannon entropy normalized by the log of the number of unique productive sequences. Clones differing between time points or between blood and tumor were identified by Fisher's exact test with Benjamini-Hochberg correction at adjusted p below 0.01. TCRdb holds this immuneACCESS table with in-frame rearrangements only. Some clones are missing; in checked studies, unresolved V genes explain under half, and the rest has no known cause. V, J and clone size are taken as reported in that table, and D and trimming were inferred from the DNA itself. This sample lists more than 40,000 clones; 75% to 85% were detected once. Jointly, the top ten make up approximately 1.5% of the sample.

The CDR3 runs 14 residues from the cysteine to the phenylalanine. CDR3 DNA is the only sequence kept; it has 42 bases, read in frame from the first base. Reading the germline V gene gives CDR1 SNHLY and CDR2 FYNNEI. Germline trimming: 6 bases from V, 6 bases from J; junction bases outside gene matches: 4. Overall study outcomes, separate from this receptor: Because the sample size was small (n ≈ 29) and many of the analyses were exploratory, the results are meant to be hypothesis-generating. At 3 weeks after the start of treatment, tumor-associated TCR clones in peripheral blood had expanded more in patients with durable benefit (n of about 20, p = 0.022). Improved progression-free and overall survival was found to be associated with pretreatment peripheral blood TCR clonality below the median.

Here the chain combines TRBV2 and TRBJ1-6, and TRBD1 matches 8 of the central bases. Sequences were derived from PBMCs, sampled around atezolizumab (anti-PD-L1) treatment. The TCR originated in a man aged 45 to 65 with urothelial cancer. The CDR3 protein: CASSWTGSNSPLHF. The bases read TGTGCCAGCAGCTGGACAGGGAGTAATTCACCCCTCCACTTT.